These 31 T cell receptor beta chains originate from one sample sequenced in a study of blood T cell repertoires in COVID-19 (dated by TCRdb to 2018 to 2021). The receptor library was made with the immunoSEQ multiplex PCR assay. The table was pulled from immuneACCESS by TCRdb, which kept in-frame rearrangements only. Such tables lose some clones; where checked, under half of the loss comes from unresolved V genes, and the rest has no known cause. The sample table holds about 36,000 clones, of which around 80% were seen once. The ten largest account for 30% to 35% of the sample. The source material was peripheral blood. All receptors come from a man between 60 and 75 years old with acute or convalescent COVID-19.

This sequence joins TRBV7-9 and TRBJ2-6; 14 positions match TRBD2. This CDR3 region has 18 residues. Trimming at V came to 1 base and at J to 3 bases, leaving 2 bases not matched to a gene. The germline V gene encodes CDR1 SEHNR and CDR2 FQNEAQ (reference sequence). This chain's CDR3 is CASSLVGLAGVGANVLTF. The CDR3 DNA reads TGTGCCAGCAGCTTAGTGGGACTAGCGGGAGTTGGGGCCAACGTCCTGACTTTC.

This clone was found once. This chain joins TRBV7-2 and TRBJ2-7; TRBD1 matches at 9 bases. The V and J ends lost 5 bases and 3 bases, in that order; junction bases with no gene match: 20. This CDR3 comprises 19 residues. Germline CDR1 SGHTA, CDR2 FQGNSA. DNA for the CDR3: TGTGCCAGCAGCCCCACAGGGGGCTTTGTTGTAACTAGCATCTACGAGCAGTACTTC. The encoded protein is CASSPTGGFVVTSIYEQYF.

The chain recombines TRBV19 with TRBJ2-1; D perhaps matches TRBD1 (5 bases). With 3 bases removed from V and 7 bases from J, the gap between germline ends came to 16 bases. This CDR3 contains 15 residues. Germline assignment: CDR1 LNHDA and CDR2 SQIVND (reference sequence). The CDR3 spells CASSMAEGVRNEQFF. The CDR3 bases are TGTGCCAGTAGTATGGCCGAAGGGGTCAGGAATGAGCAGTTCTTC.

The chain combines TRBV24-1 with TRBJ1-1; 8 bases agree with TRBD1. CDR3 size: 14 residues. The ends lost 4 bases at V and 5 bases at J; junction bases unmatched: 5. Germline CDR1 KGHDR, CDR2 SFDVKD. CDR3: CATSETGGGTEAFF. In DNA, the CDR3 is TGTGCCACCAGTGAAACAGGGGGGGGAACTGAAGCTTTCTTT.

In this sample, this clone turned up once. The rearrangement links TRBV25-1 to TRBJ1-1; D not resolved. The CDR3 runs 13 residues. Trimming cost V 4 bases and J 3 bases, with 9 bases left between them. The germline V gene encodes CDR1 MGHDK and CDR2 SYGVNS. Here the CDR3 reads CASSGRVHTEAFF. The CDR3 coding sequence is TGTGCCAGCAGTGGGCGGGTGCACACTGAAGCTTTCTTT.

The chain uses TRBV20-1 and TRBJ1-5; 7 positions match TRBD1. The J segment lost 9 bases and the V segment lost 8 bases, leaving 7 bases of the junction unmatched. Germline V CDR1 and CDR2: DFQATT, SNEGSKA (reference sequence). This CDR3 comprises 11 residues. CDR3 protein: CSFRGMGPQHF. In DNA form, the CDR3 reads TGCAGTTTCAGGGGGATGGGGCCCCAGCATTTT.

J is TRBJ2-5 and V is TRBV5-4; 8 bases match TRBD1. Germline-derived CDR1 and CDR2 are SGHNT and YYREEE (reference sequence). With 4 bases clipped from V and 5 bases from J, the junction kept 13 bases outside the gene matches. The CDR3 spans 16 residues. The CDR3 sequence: CASSPLPRGLGETQYF. In nucleotides, the CDR3 is TGTGCCAGCAGCCCTCTCCCCAGGGGGCTTGGGGAGACCCAGTACTTC.

The chain couples TRBV3-1 (or the pseudogene TRBV3-2) to TRBJ1-3; D is uncertain. CDR1 LGHDT and CDR2 YNNKEL come from the germline V gene (reference sequence). The CDR3 is 12 amino acids. The CDR3 region has the DNA TGTGTCACCAGCACATCTGGAAACACCATATATTTT. Its translation: CVTSTSGNTIYF.

The chain is built from TRBV5-6 and TRBJ1-2; 9 positions agree with TRBD1. This CDR3 contains 16 residues. The germline CDR1 and CDR2 sequences are SGHDT and YYEEEE. Losses at the gene ends were 4 bases for V and 4 bases for J; bases not matched to a gene: 11. The CDR3 sequence: CASSENPGQGTYGYTF. The CDR3 DNA sequence: TGTGCCAGCAGCGAAAATCCGGGACAGGGTACCTATGGCTACACCTTC.

Only a few counts were recorded for this clone. The V gene is TRBV6-5, the J gene TRBJ1-5; 8 bases match TRBD1. The CDR3 runs 16 residues. The J segment lost 3 bases and the V segment lost 4 bases, leaving 8 bases of the junction unmatched. Germline V gene lookup returns CDR1 MNHEY and CDR2 SVGAGI. CDR3 DNA sequence: TGTGCCAGCAGTTCTCAGGGGGCTCTAATCAATCAGCCCCAGCATTTT. This codes for CASSSQGALINQPQHF.

The chain is built from TRBV6-1 and TRBJ1-2; perhaps TRBD1 as D (6 bases). V dropped 2 bases and J dropped 4 bases, with 14 bases sitting between them. CDR1 is MNHNS, CDR2 SASEGT, per germline. The CDR3 totals 15 residues. The CDR3 DNA is TGTGCCAGCAGTGAAATCGCTAGGACAGCCTATGGCTACACCTTC. Encoded protein: CASSEIARTAYGYTF.

The CDR3 DNA reads TGTGCCAGCAGCTCCCGTCCCCTGACTAGCGAGAACACCGGGGAGCTGTTTTTT. This encodes CASSSRPLTSENTGELFF. The rearrangement joins TRBV7-9 to TRBJ2-2; TRBD2 agrees at 8 bases. From germline, CDR1 is SEHNR and CDR2 FQNEAQ (reference sequence). The CDR3 runs to 18 residues. The V segment lost 4 bases and the J segment 1 base; nucleotides outside the gene matches: 11.

This clone was observed a single time. V gene TRBV4-3 combines with J gene TRBJ2-3; D remains unclear. The CDR3 runs to 16 residues. Trimming pared 4 bases from V and 0 bases from J, leaving 14 bases between. Germline-derived CDR1 and CDR2 are LGHNA and YSLEER. The chain's CDR3 is CASSRASGPSTDTQYF. Here the CDR3 DNA reads TGCGCCAGCAGCCGTGCCTCAGGCCCTAGCACAGATACGCAGTATTTT.

This sequence joins TRBV6-5 and TRBJ2-2; 8 positions agree with TRBD2. Trimming took 7 bases from V and 7 from J; bases not matched to a gene: 8. There are 14 residues in the CDR3. Germline CDR1 is MNHEY and CDR2 is SVGAGI. The CDR3 nucleotides read TGTGCCAGCACCAGGGCGGGGGGCAACGGGGAGCTGTTTTTT. Amino acids: CASTRAGGNGELFF.

The chain employs TRBV5-4 and TRBJ2-2, with D possibly matching TRBD1 (6 bases). Germline V gene data show CDR1 as SGHNT and CDR2 as YYREEE (reference sequence). The CDR3 consists of 15 residues. V shed 2 bases and J shed 9 bases, with 17 bases lying between them. CDR3 loop: CASSLANAGVRELFF. CDR3 coding DNA: TGTGCCAGCAGCTTAGCCAACGCAGGGGTCCGGGAGCTGTTTTTT.

The gene calls are TRBV19 and TRBJ2-7; 8 nucleotides align to TRBD1. The CDR3 covers 16 residues. V lost 10 bases, J lost 3 bases, and 17 bases stayed unmatched. Per germline, CDR1 LNHDA and CDR2 SQIVND (reference sequence). The CDR3 reads CATQVVGQGPIYEQYF. The CDR3 bases are TGTGCCACTCAAGTAGTAGGACAGGGCCCAATCTACGAGCAGTACTTC.

The chain uses TRBV6-1 and TRBJ1-2; 12 nucleotides agree with TRBD1. Germline V CDR1 and CDR2: MNHNS, SASEGT. There are 15 residues in the CDR3. Germline trimming cut 0 bases from V and 10 bases from J; bases unmatched to any gene: 6. CDR3 sequence (DNA): TGTGCCAGCAGTGAAGCGTGGGGACAGGGGGCCGACTACACCTTC. Translating it yields CASSEAWGQGADYTF.

Turning to this clone: The sample contains more than one DNA sequence encoding this CDR3. This chain's CDR3 is CASSLEGANYGYTF. The CDR3 DNA reads TGTGCCAGCAGCTTGGAGGGGGCCAACTATGGCTACACCTTC. The V call is TRBV5-4, the J call TRBJ1-2, with TRBD1 identical over 7 bases. V was clipped by 0 bases and J by 2 bases; unmatched bases: 1. The CDR3 extends over 14 amino acids. Germline-derived CDR1 and CDR2 are SGHNT and YYREEE (reference sequence).

This rearrangement joins TRBV4-3 to TRBJ2-3; D is possibly TRBD1 (6 bases). Germline loops: CDR1 LGHNA, CDR2 YSLEER. CDR3 length: 13 amino acids. V was shortened by 5 bases and J by 6 bases, with 12 bases between the two germline ends. DNA for the CDR3: TGCGCCAGCAGCTGGAACAGGGACGATACGCAGTATTTT. Translated, it gives CASSWNRDDTQYF.

The J gene is TRBJ1-2, the V gene TRBV27; the D gene is possibly TRBD1 (5 bases). V lost 5 bases and J lost 9, with 16 bases in between. Per the germline V gene, CDR1 is MNHEY and CDR2 is SMNVEV (reference sequence). The CDR3 is 13 residues long. The DNA for the CDR3 is TGTGCCAGCAGTCCAGACAGAAGATCTAGCTACACCTTC. Amino acids: CASSPDRRSSYTF.

The chain has TRBV2 and TRBJ1-2, with a tentative D call TRBD1 (5 bases). The germline V and J ends were trimmed by 8 bases and 4 bases, with 14 bases remaining between them. This CDR3 contains 13 residues. Germline loops: CDR1 SNHLY, CDR2 FYNNEI. CDR3 protein: CASQIRGFYGYTF. CDR3 nucleotide sequence: TGTGCCAGCCAAATTCGGGGGTTCTATGGCTACACCTTC.

V usage is TRBV19 and J usage is TRBJ2-2; 10 bases are shared with TRBD1. CDR1 and CDR2 (germline): LNHDA, SQIVND (reference sequence). V gave up 7 bases and J gave up 6 bases; unmatched junction bases: 5. This CDR3 is built from 14 residues. The CDR3 region has the DNA TGTGCCAGTATAGGGACAGGGGCCTCCGGGGAGCTGTTTTTT. This encodes CASIGTGASGELFF.

The rearrangement uses TRBV6-6 and TRBJ2-7; tentatively, D is TRBD2 (5 bases). V was clipped by 6 bases and J by 1 base, with 10 bases between them. The CDR3 spans 13 residues. Germline V gene sequence: CDR1 MNHNY, CDR2 SVGAGI (reference sequence). CDR3 nucleotides: TGTGCCAGCAGGCACACTAGTTCCTACGAGCAGTACTTC. As protein: CASRHTSSYEQYF.

The gene calls are TRBV5-1 and TRBJ2-2; D possibly corresponds to TRBD2 (6 bases). This CDR3 is built from 15 residues. The germline V gene has CDR1 SGHRS and CDR2 YFSETQ. V was pared by 7 bases and J by 0 bases, with 13 bases between. For the CDR3, the DNA is TGCGCCAGCGGGATATCGGGGGCGAACACCGGGGAGCTGTTTTTT. This sequence encodes CASGISGANTGELFF.

The chain is built from TRBV2 and TRBJ2-7; possibly TRBD1 for D (6 bases). Germline values: CDR1 SNHLY, CDR2 FYNNEI. Trimming pared 2 bases from V and 7 bases from J, leaving 15 bases between. This CDR3 contains 14 residues. Here the CDR3 DNA reads TGTGCCAGCAGTGAACAGGGGCCCCTGAGGGAGCAGTACTTC. This codes for CASSEQGPLREQYF.

This chain links TRBV28 with TRBJ2-5; 8 nucleotides agree with TRBD1. The ends lost 8 bases at V and 3 bases at J; junction bases unmatched: 11. This CDR3 has 15 amino acids. Germline V CDR1 and CDR2: MDHEN, SYDVKM. CDR3 in DNA: TGTGCCAGCTCAAAAGCTAGACAGGGGAAAGAGACCCAGTACTTC. Its protein is CASSKARQGKETQYF.

This clone was seen just once. This chain uses TRBV19 with TRBJ2-5; 9 bases agree with TRBD2. J was trimmed by 5 bases and V by 4 bases; bases with no gene match: 14. This CDR3 has 17 amino acids. Germline V gene sequence: CDR1 LNHDA, CDR2 SQIVND (reference sequence). CDR3 amino acids: CASSKRGVAGVFETQYF. DNA for the CDR3: TGTGCCAGTAGTAAAAGGGGGGTAGCGGGAGTGTTTGAGACCCAGTACTTC.

The chain employs TRBV7-6 and TRBJ2-7, with D perhaps matching TRBD1 (6 bases). Germline lookup yields CDR1 SGHVS and CDR2 FNYEAQ. Trimming removed 1 base at V and 0 bases at J, with 13 bases between. The CDR3 extends over 16 amino acids. Written as DNA, the CDR3 is TGTGCCAGCAGCTTAGTCATGGGGACACACTCCTACGAGCAGTACTTC. It yields the protein CASSLVMGTHSYEQYF.

V usage is TRBV10-3 and J usage is TRBJ1-5; D remains unclear. The CDR3 sequence is 13 residues long. V was trimmed by 0 bases and J by 5 bases, leaving 5 bases between them. Germline CDR1 ENHRY, CDR2 SYGVKD. In DNA, the CDR3 is TGTGCCATCAGTGAGTCCGGAGATCAGCCCCAGCATTTT. It translates to CAISESGDQPQHF.

The chain joins TRBV5-1 to TRBJ2-3; tentative D call: TRBD1 (6 bases). Germline loops: CDR1 SGHRS, CDR2 YFSETQ. V lost 3 bases and J 0 bases, leaving 11 bases between the germline ends. The CDR3 spans 15 residues. The DNA of the CDR3 is TGCGCCAGCAGCTCCTTGACAGGAAGCACAGATACGCAGTATTTT. It codes for CASSSLTGSTDTQYF.

This clone has just one count. This sequence joins TRBV7-2 and TRBJ1-4, with a possible D match to TRBD1 (6 bases). The ends were cut back, 0 bases at V and 11 bases at J, with 10 bases in the middle. Germline-derived CDR1 and CDR2 are SGHTA and FQGNSA. The CDR3 length is 13 residues. The CDR3 loop reads CASSLARTEKLFF. In DNA, the CDR3 is TGTGCCAGCAGCTTAGCCCGGACAGAGAAACTGTTTTTT.